The 22 T cell receptor beta chains below all came from one sample that was sequenced in a study of blood T cell repertoires in COVID-19. The repertoire was sequenced with immunoSEQ multiplex PCR; TCRdb's copy has only in-frame clones and lacks some. The sample has around 310,000 clones, around 91% seen once; the top ten hold 9.5%. Material: PBMCs or T cells enriched from blood (not recorded which). All receptors come from a woman in her forties who had recovered from COVID-19.

V is TRBV7-9 and J is TRBJ2-2; D may be TRBD1 (5 bases). Trimming left V 2 bases short and J 1 base short, with 8 bases between. Germline V gene lookup returns CDR1 SEHNR and CDR2 FQNEAQ (reference sequence). The CDR3 is 15 amino acids. Here the CDR3 DNA reads TGTGCCAGCAGCTTACTGACAGAGAACACCGGGGAGCTGTTTTTT. Its protein product is CASSLLTENTGELFF.

The chain links TRBV13 to TRBJ1-1; D remains unclear. Germline loops: CDR1 PRHDT, CDR2 FYEKMQ (reference sequence). This CDR3 contains 18 residues. Trimming pared 1 base from V and 1 base from J, leaving 19 bases between. CDR3 coding DNA: TGTGCCAGCAGCTTAGATCTCATCTCGGCCGGGGAGAACACTGAAGCTTTCTTT. Protein: CASSLDLISAGENTEAFF.

This clone turned up a few times. CDR3 in DNA: TGCGCCAGCAGCTCGGGACAGGGGCGCTACGAGCAGTACTTC. Translation: CASSSGQGRYEQYF. V usage is TRBV5-1 and J usage is TRBJ2-7, with 10 bases fitting TRBD1. Germline V gene lookup returns CDR1 SGHRS and CDR2 YFSETQ. Trimming removed 3 bases from V and 3 bases from J; junction bases left unmatched: 3. This CDR3 has 14 amino acids.

V is TRBV29-1 and J is TRBJ2-1, with 9 bases lining up with TRBD1. V shed 6 bases and J 9 bases; nucleotides not matched to a gene: 12. Per the germline V gene, CDR1 is SQVTM and CDR2 is ANQGSEA. CDR3 size: 14 residues. The CDR3 here is CSVLRTGDFGEQFF. CDR3 nucleotide sequence: TGCAGCGTATTGAGGACAGGGGATTTCGGTGAGCAGTTCTTC.

This clone showed up just once. The chain couples TRBV7-2 to TRBJ1-2; TRBD1 might be the D (6 bases). In germline, CDR1 is SGHTA, CDR2 FQGNSA. The CDR3 is 16 residues long. Trimming pared 3 bases from V and 3 bases from J, leaving 17 bases between. Here the CDR3 reads CASSFLGGAYDYGYTF. CDR3 sequence (DNA): TGTGCCAGCAGCTTCCTCGGGGGGGCGTACGACTATGGCTACACCTTC.

This clone was recorded a few times. The chain couples TRBV19 to TRBJ1-2; TRBD1 matches at 9 bases. The junction had 6 bases not matched to a gene; V was cut back by 5 bases and J by 5 bases. There are 14 residues in the CDR3. The germline gives CDR1 LNHDA, CDR2 SQIVND (reference sequence). The CDR3 here is CASSSGTGRYGYTF. DNA of the CDR3: TGTGCCAGTAGTTCGGGGACAGGGAGGTATGGCTACACCTTC. Based on the CDR3 plus reference TRBV19 and TRBJ1-2, the full variable domain is DGGITQSPKYLFRKEGQNVTLSCEQNLNHDAMYWYRQDPGQGLRLIYYSQIVNDFQKGDIAEGYSVSREKKESFPLTVTSAQKNPTAFYLCASSSGTGRYGYTFGSGTRLTVV.

This chain links TRBV10-3 with TRBJ1-1; 8 bases match TRBD1. The CDR3 extends over 15 amino acids. The J segment lost 1 base and the V segment lost 6 bases, leaving 7 bases of the junction unmatched. Germline V gene sequence: CDR1 ENHRY, CDR2 SYGVKD. Here the CDR3 reads CAIRGGTGQNTEAFF. CDR3 DNA: TGTGCCATCAGGGGAGGGACAGGACAGAACACTGAAGCTTTCTTT.

The chain is built from TRBV27 and TRBJ2-7; 8 nucleotides line up with TRBD2. J gave up 3 bases and V 5 bases, and 9 bases lay outside the gene matches. Germline-derived CDR1 and CDR2 are MNHEY and SMNVEV (reference sequence). This CDR3 region has 15 residues. CDR3 nucleotides: TGTGCCAGCAGTCCCCGGGGGGGAGCTTTCTACGAGCAGTACTTC. Residues: CASSPRGGAFYEQYF.

This chain connects TRBV7-7 to TRBJ1-2; 12 bases match TRBD1. The CDR3 runs 15 residues. The germline V gene encodes CDR1 SSHAT and CDR2 FNYEAQ (reference sequence). Written as DNA, the CDR3 is TGTGCTCCGCCGGGACAGGGGGCGCCGGACTATGGCTACACCTTC. Protein: CAPPGQGAPDYGYTF.

The genes are TRBV12-3 or TRBV12-4 and TRBJ2-1, with D maybe TRBD2 (6 bases). The CDR3 has 13 residues. The germline V and J ends were trimmed by 11 bases and 0 bases, with 11 bases remaining between them. The CDR3 loop is CASAGSSYNEQFF. DNA for the CDR3: TGTGCCTCCGCGGGGAGCTCCTACAATGAGCAGTTCTTC.

The chain is built from TRBV3-1 (or the pseudogene TRBV3-2) and TRBJ2-7, with a tentative D call TRBD2 (5 bases). Trimming removed 3 bases from V and 4 bases from J, with 16 bases in between. CDR3 length: 15 residues. CDR1 LGHDT and CDR2 YNNKEL come from the germline V gene (reference sequence). The CDR3 region has the DNA TGTGCCAGCAGCCAGAGCAGCGGAAGTCATTACGAGCAGTACTTC. It yields the protein CASSQSSGSHYEQYF.

The CDR3 DNA is TGTGCCAGCAGCCCATCTTACACGTCTGGGGCCAACGTCCTGACTTTC. Amino acid sequence: CASSPSYTSGANVLTF. V is TRBV9 and J is TRBJ2-6; D ambiguous. The CDR3 totals 16 residues. The V end was cut by 4 bases, the J end by 1 base, with 12 bases between. Looked up from germline, CDR1 is SGDLS and CDR2 is YYNGEE.

The V and J genes are TRBV28 and TRBJ2-7; D not resolved. Trimming shortened V by 1 base and J by 5 bases, and 9 bases separated the two germline ends. Germline V lookup: CDR1 MDHEN, CDR2 SYDVKM. The length of the CDR3 is 13 residues. CDR3 protein: CASSLSAQNEQYF. The CDR3 coding sequence is TGTGCCAGCAGTTTATCCGCTCAGAACGAGCAGTACTTC.

The chain employs TRBV30 and TRBJ1-4; no firm D call. Looked up from germline, CDR1 is GTSNPN and CDR2 is SVGIG (reference sequence). Trimming removed 0 bases at V and 16 bases at J, with 18 bases between. This CDR3 has 13 residues. The CDR3 here is CAWSVNTETHPFF. The CDR3 region has the DNA TGTGCCTGGAGTGTAAATACAGAGACCCACCCGTTTTTT.

V is TRBV28 and J is TRBJ2-1; weak D call: TRBD2 (6 bases). V lost 2 bases to trimming and J lost 6 bases, with 11 bases between them. CDR1 and CDR2 (germline): MDHEN, SYDVKM. This CDR3 contains 14 residues. CDR3 nucleotides: TGTGCCAGCAGTTTAACGCCGGGGGTCAATGAGCAGTTCTTC. Residues: CASSLTPGVNEQFF.

The CDR3 region has the DNA TGTGCCAGCAGGCGAGGGGGGGATTTCTACGAGCAGTACTTC. As protein: CASRRGGDFYEQYF. This chain links TRBV6-5 with TRBJ2-7; possibly TRBD2 for D (7 bases). Germline loops: CDR1 MNHEY, CDR2 SVGAGI. V was shortened by 6 bases and J by 3 bases, with 15 bases between the two germline ends. This CDR3 comprises 14 residues.

The chain uses TRBV15 and TRBJ2-7, with D unresolved. V lost 0 bases and J 2 bases, leaving 11 bases between the germline ends. CDR3 length equals 15 residues. Per the germline V gene, CDR1 is LNHNV and CDR2 is YYDKDF (reference sequence). CDR3 DNA sequence: TGTGCCACCAGCAGAGATTATACAGCCCCCTACGAGCAGTACTTC. This codes for CATSRDYTAPYEQYF.

The J gene is TRBJ2-7, the V gene TRBV27, with D unclear. The CDR3 totals 13 residues. Between the trimmed V and J ends, which lost 3 bases and 3 bases, there was a span of 9 bases. Germline V gene data show CDR1 as MNHEY and CDR2 as SMNVEV (reference sequence). The CDR3 loop reads CASSLGRYYEQYF. The CDR3 DNA reads as TGTGCCAGCAGTTTGGGCAGATACTACGAGCAGTACTTC.

The chain couples TRBV28 to TRBJ1-1, with TRBD1 as a possible D gene (6 bases). The germline V and J ends were trimmed by 6 bases and 5 bases, with 19 bases remaining between them. This CDR3 contains 15 residues. Germline-derived CDR1 and CDR2 are MDHEN and SYDVKM. The CDR3 loop is CASSSGGGAQTEAFF. CDR3 DNA: TGTGCCAGCAGCTCTGGAGGGGGGGCTCAGACTGAAGCTTTCTTT.

The rearrangement uses TRBV4-3 and TRBJ2-2; no clear D gene. The germline V and J ends were trimmed by 1 base and 1 base, with 7 bases remaining between them. Germline CDR1 LGHNA, CDR2 YSLEER. The CDR3 has 15 amino acids. CDR3 DNA: TGCGCCAGCAGCCAAGGAGCAGGGAACACCGGGGAGCTGTTTTTT. Its translation: CASSQGAGNTGELFF.

The J gene is TRBJ2-3, the V gene TRBV4-3; 8 nucleotides agree with TRBD2. The CDR3 consists of 18 residues. The V segment lost 0 bases and the J segment 3 bases; nucleotides outside the gene matches: 11. Germline values: CDR1 LGHNA, CDR2 YSLEER. This CDR3 reads CASSQEVLGAGVTDTQYF. The CDR3 nucleotides read TGCGCCAGCAGCCAAGAGGTACTGGGAGCGGGGGTTACAGATACGCAGTATTTT.

The chain joins TRBV11-3 to TRBJ2-1, with TRBD1 identical over 9 bases. The CDR3 is 15 residues long. V was clipped by 7 bases and J by 7 bases; unmatched bases: 11. The germline gives CDR1 SGHNT, CDR2 YENEEA. For the CDR3, the DNA is TGTGCCAGCAACCCTCTCCGGACAGGGGAGAATGAGCAGTTCTTC. This gives the protein CASNPLRTGENEQFF.